The T cell receptor beta chain under discussion was sequenced for a study of CD8+CD57+ T cells in acquired aplastic anemia. CD8+CD57+ cell expansion, shown by flow cytometry, had occurred in the patients selected for sequencing. Findings of the study overall: A significant difference in CD8+ Simpson's diversity between patients and controls was not found. Found in both controls and patients were fewer than 35 CD8+ CDR3 sequences.

The study profiled TCR beta VDJ and CDR3 using genomic DNA as template. Via MiXCR, TCRdb re-called the reads, giving one row per CDR3 protein. The sample includes under 200,000 distinct CDR3 sequences, around half of them seen just once. In germline, CDR1 is SNHLY, CDR2 FYNNEI. The CDR3 runs 13 residues. Deletions cut 3 bases from V and 9 bases from J, with 12 bases between. To note about this clonotype: What it binds is not known.

The material sequenced was sorted CD4+, CD8+, or CD8+CD57+ T cells (not recorded which) from PBMCs. The clonotype was recovered from a human donor with aplastic anemia. The chain has TRBV2 and TRBJ2-1, with TRBD2 as a possible D gene (6 bases). The CDR3 DNA reads as TGTGCCAGCAGTGAGGGACTCGCCGGTGAGCAGTTCTTC. This encodes CASSEGLAGEQFF. Using reference TRBV2 and TRBJ2-1 for the parts outside the CDR3, the full variable domain is EPEVTQTPSHQVTQMGQEVILRCVPISNHLYFYWYRQILGQKVEFLVSFYNNEISEKSEIFDDQFSVERPDGSNFTLKIRSTKLEDSAMYFCASSEGLAGEQFFGPGTRLTVL.